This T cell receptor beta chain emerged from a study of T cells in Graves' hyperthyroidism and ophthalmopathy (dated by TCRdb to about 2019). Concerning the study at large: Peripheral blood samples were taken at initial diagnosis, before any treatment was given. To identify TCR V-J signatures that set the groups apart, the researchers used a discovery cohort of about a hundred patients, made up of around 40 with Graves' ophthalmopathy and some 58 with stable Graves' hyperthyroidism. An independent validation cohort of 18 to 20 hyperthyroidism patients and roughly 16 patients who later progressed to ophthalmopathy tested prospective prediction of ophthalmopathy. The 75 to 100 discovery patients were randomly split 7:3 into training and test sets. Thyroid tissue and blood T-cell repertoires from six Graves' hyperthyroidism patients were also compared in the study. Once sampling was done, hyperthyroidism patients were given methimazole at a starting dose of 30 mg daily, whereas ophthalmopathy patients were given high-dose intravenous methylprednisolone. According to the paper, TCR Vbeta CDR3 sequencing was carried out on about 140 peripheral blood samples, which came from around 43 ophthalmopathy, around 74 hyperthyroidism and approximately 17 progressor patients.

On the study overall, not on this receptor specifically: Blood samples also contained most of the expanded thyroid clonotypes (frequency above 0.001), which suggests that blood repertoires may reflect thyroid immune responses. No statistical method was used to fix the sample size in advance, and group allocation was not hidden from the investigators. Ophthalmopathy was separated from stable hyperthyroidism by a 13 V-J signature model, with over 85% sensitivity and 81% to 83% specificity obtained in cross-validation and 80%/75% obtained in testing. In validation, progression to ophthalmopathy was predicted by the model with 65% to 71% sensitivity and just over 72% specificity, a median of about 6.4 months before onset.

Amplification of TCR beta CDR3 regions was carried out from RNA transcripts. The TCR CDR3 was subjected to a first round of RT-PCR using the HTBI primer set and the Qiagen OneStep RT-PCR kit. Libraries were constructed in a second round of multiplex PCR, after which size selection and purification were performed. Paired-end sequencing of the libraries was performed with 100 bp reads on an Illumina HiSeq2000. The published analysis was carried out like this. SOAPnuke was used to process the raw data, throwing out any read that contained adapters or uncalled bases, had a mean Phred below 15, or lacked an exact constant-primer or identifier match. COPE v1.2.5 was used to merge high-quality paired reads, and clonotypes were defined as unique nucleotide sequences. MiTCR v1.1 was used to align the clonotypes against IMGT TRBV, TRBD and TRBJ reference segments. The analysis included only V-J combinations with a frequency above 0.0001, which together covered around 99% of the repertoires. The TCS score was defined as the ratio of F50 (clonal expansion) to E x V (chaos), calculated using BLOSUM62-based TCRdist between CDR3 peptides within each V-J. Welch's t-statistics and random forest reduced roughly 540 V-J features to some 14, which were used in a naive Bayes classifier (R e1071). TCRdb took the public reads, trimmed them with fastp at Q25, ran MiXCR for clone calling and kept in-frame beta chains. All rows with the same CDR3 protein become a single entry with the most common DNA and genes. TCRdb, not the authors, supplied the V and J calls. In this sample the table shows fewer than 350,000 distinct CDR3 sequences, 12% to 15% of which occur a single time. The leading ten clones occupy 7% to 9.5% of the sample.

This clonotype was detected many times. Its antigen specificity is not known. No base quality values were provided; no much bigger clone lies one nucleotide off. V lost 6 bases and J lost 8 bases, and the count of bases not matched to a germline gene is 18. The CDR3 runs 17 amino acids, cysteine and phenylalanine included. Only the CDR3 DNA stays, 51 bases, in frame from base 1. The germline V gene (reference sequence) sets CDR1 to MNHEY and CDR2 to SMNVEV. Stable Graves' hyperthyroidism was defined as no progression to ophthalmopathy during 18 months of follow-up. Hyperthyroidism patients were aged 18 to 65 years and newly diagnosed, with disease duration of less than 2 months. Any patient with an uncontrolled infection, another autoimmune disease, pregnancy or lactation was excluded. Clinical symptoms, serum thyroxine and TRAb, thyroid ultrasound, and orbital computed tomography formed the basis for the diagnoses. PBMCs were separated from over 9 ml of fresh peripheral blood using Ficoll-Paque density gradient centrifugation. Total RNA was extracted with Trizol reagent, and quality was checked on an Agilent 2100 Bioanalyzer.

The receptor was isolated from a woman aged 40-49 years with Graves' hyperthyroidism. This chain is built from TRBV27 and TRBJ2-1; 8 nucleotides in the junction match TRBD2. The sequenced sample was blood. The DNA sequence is TGTGCCAGCAGGCGAGTCGTCGCTAGCGGGTACTCGGATGAGCAGTTCTTC. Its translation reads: CASRRVVASGYSDEQFF.